The 10 T cell receptor beta chains reported below all come from one sample, sequenced in a study of blood T cell repertoires in COVID-19. Produced via immunoSEQ multiplex PCR; TCRdb's table is partial and in-frame only. The sample lists about 28,000 clones; around 85% were seen once. The sequenced material came from peripheral blood. These receptors were collected from a human donor in a cohort sampled during active COVID-19.

The chain couples TRBV11-2 to TRBJ2-7, with a weak D call TRBD2 (6 bases). CDR1 is SGHAT, CDR2 FQNNGV, per germline. The CDR3 runs to 15 residues. V was pared by 5 bases and J by 2 bases, with 16 bases between. CDR3 nucleotides: TGTGCCAGCAGCCAGAGGAGGGTAACCACCTACGAGCAGTACTTC. Translated: CASSQRRVTTYEQYF.

This clone was found a few times. The chain joins TRBV27 to TRBJ1-2, with 7 bases matching TRBD1. Per the germline V gene, CDR1 is MNHEY and CDR2 is SMNVEV (reference sequence). V shed 6 bases, J shed 3 bases, and the junction held 4 bases outside the gene matches. This CDR3 contains 13 residues. This CDR3 reads CASRQGQYYGYTF. CDR3 sequence (DNA): TGTGCCAGCAGACAGGGACAGTACTATGGCTACACCTTC.

This chain connects TRBV18 to TRBJ1-1; tentatively, D is TRBD1 (6 bases). The CDR3 has 15 residues. Germline V lookup: CDR1 KGHSH, CDR2 LQKENI. V was cut by 3 bases and J by 8 bases, with 19 bases left in between. The CDR3 coding sequence is TGTGCCAGCTCACCGGGGGACAACGACCTCACCGAAGCTTTCTTT. As protein: CASSPGDNDLTEAFF.

The chain employs TRBV2 and TRBJ2-1; TRBD2 agrees at 9 bases. V shed 6 bases, J shed 6 bases, and the junction held 6 bases outside the gene matches. The germline V gene encodes CDR1 SNHLY and CDR2 FYNNEI. The CDR3 is made up of 14 amino acids. The CDR3 spells CASRSGTSRNEQFF. The DNA for the CDR3 is TGTGCCAGCAGGTCCGGGACTAGCCGCAATGAGCAGTTCTTC. The whole variable domain, remainder taken from reference TRBV2 and TRBJ2-1, is EPEVTQTPSHQVTQMGQEVILRCVPISNHLYFYWYRQILGQKVEFLVSFYNNEISEKSEIFDDQFSVERPDGSNFTLKIRSTKLEDSAMYFCASRSGTSRNEQFFGPGTRLTVL.

The chain is built from TRBV18 and TRBJ1-4; 9 positions match TRBD1. The germline V gene encodes CDR1 KGHSH and CDR2 LQKENI. Trimming cost V 4 bases and J 2 bases; bases outside gene matches: 11. The CDR3 has 18 amino acids. The CDR3 coding sequence is TGTGCCAGCTCACTCGGCCCCACAGGGGGCATTACTAATGAAAAACTGTTTTTT. Translated: CASSLGPTGGITNEKLFF.

The chain couples TRBV9 to TRBJ2-5; 8 nucleotides agree with TRBD2. Trimming took 0 bases from V and 5 from J; bases not matched to a gene: 9. CDR1 is SGDLS, CDR2 YYNGEE, per germline. This CDR3 spans 16 amino acids. CDR3 DNA: TGTGCCAGCAGCGTAGCCGGGGGGGGCTCAGGGGAGACCCAGTACTTC. Amino acid sequence: CASSVAGGGSGETQYF.

This clone was picked up a small number of times. The rearrangement uses TRBV7-9 and TRBJ1-5; D might be TRBD1 (6 bases). The CDR3 sequence is 15 residues long. Germline values: CDR1 SEHNR, CDR2 FQNEAQ (reference sequence). V shed 3 bases and J shed 6 bases, with 15 bases lying between them. CDR3 amino acids: CASSFGLQGGQPQHF. DNA for the CDR3: TGTGCCAGCAGCTTTGGGTTACAGGGTGGTCAGCCCCAGCATTTT.

CDR3 sequence: CSGGASSTAGVGQFF. The CDR3 nucleotides read TGCAGCGGAGGGGCCTCTTCTACAGCGGGAGTGGGACAGTTCTTC. The gene calls are TRBV29-1 and TRBJ2-1, with 8 nucleotides matching TRBD2. Trimming removed 7 bases from V and 13 bases from J; junction bases left unmatched: 21. CDR3 size: 15 residues. The germline V gene has CDR1 SQVTM and CDR2 ANQGSEA.

V gene TRBV7-9 combines with J gene TRBJ2-1; the match to TRBD2 covers 12 bases. Germline CDR1 reads SEHNR; CDR2 reads FQNEAQ (reference sequence). The CDR3 spans 14 residues. J lost 8 bases, V lost 10 bases, and 9 bases had no gene match. The CDR3 sequence: CATRLAGDLDEQFF. Here the CDR3 DNA reads TGTGCCACCAGACTAGCGGGGGACCTCGATGAGCAGTTCTTC.

Only one count was recorded for this clone. The CDR3 here is CASTEGRVEQFF. The CDR3 coding sequence is TGTGCCAGCACCGAGGGAAGGGTAGAGCAGTTCTTC. V is TRBV6-5 and J is TRBJ2-1, with D tentatively TRBD2 (5 bases). The germline V gene has CDR1 MNHEY and CDR2 SVGAGI. CDR3 length: 12 residues. Trimming shortened V by 7 bases and J by 10 bases, and 14 bases separated the two germline ends.